These T cell receptor beta chains were read from a single sample in a study of control samples from healthy donors and cancer patients. This table comes from immunoSEQ multiplex PCR, and its TCRdb copy is limited to in-frame clones, with some not included. Seen here are tens of thousands of clones, around 87% observed once, and the top ten hold more than 9.5%. The sample consisted of PBMCs. Receptors originate from a woman aged 55-69 years with lung cancer. The CDR3 runs from the conserved cysteine through the conserved F or W.

v_call: TRBV19
cdr3_aa: CASSKGTISSYEQYF

v_call: TRBV6-2/TRBV6-3
cdr3_aa: CASSYSTSTSYEQYF

v_call: TRBV7-9
cdr3_aa: CASSRLHGELFF

v_call: TRBV5-1
cdr3_aa: CASWEGGMRDGYTF

v_call: TRBV5-1
cdr3_aa: CASSVGTSNTGELFF

v_call: TRBV2
cdr3_aa: CASKAEARKLFF

v_call: TRBV19
cdr3_aa: CASSQGTLGYGYTF

v_call: TRBV14
cdr3_aa: CASSQGPASTDTQYF

v_call: TRBV5-1
cdr3_aa: CASSLGLTGADTQYF

v_call: TRBV7-9
cdr3_aa: CASSFGPNEKLFF

v_call: TRBV6-5
cdr3_aa: CATEVGGNQPQHF

v_call: TRBV2
cdr3_aa: CASTRDTEAFF

v_call: TRBV6-5
cdr3_aa: CASIPDRASTDTQYF

v_call: TRBV2
cdr3_aa: CASRVGNEKLFF

v_call: TRBV7-2
cdr3_aa: CASSFKTGQETQYF

v_call: TRBV28
cdr3_aa: CASRQIQGNTEAFF

v_call: TRBV20-1
cdr3_aa: CSASLPGVGYEQYF

v_call: TRBV19
cdr3_aa: CASSAWGQGRNYGYTF

v_call: TRBV9
cdr3_aa: CASSPHGLAGVETQYF

v_call: TRBV3-1/TRBV3-2
cdr3_aa: CASSQGALAGYEQYF

v_call: TRBV3-1/TRBV3-2
cdr3_aa: CASLLAGADTQYF

v_call: TRBV28
cdr3_aa: CASSIRDGNEKLFF

v_call: TRBV5-1
cdr3_aa: CASSLNSGMNTEAFF

v_call: TRBV6-5
cdr3_aa: CASSYSRQYQETQYF

v_call: TRBV11-2
cdr3_aa: CASSPGFLSGNTIYF

v_call: TRBV25-1
cdr3_aa: CASALSEYEQYF

v_call: TRBV5-6
cdr3_aa: CASSSRGGRTDTQYF

v_call: TRBV18
cdr3_aa: CASSPPVGGSGNTIYF

v_call: TRBV28
cdr3_aa: CASRPGQSLYEQYF

v_call: TRBV6-1
cdr3_aa: CASSGQGAGGKTEAFF

v_call: TRBV4-1
cdr3_aa: CASRDRGNQETQYF

v_call: TRBV9
cdr3_aa: CASSGAGSTDTQYF

v_call: TRBV28
cdr3_aa: CASSFQGQGGQPQHF

v_call: TRBV21-1
cdr3_aa: CASRLDRSPNQPQHF

v_call: TRBV4-1
cdr3_aa: CASSPWDGPNTEAFF

v_call: TRBV5-1
cdr3_aa: CASSPPTSGHGDEQFF

v_call: TRBV9
cdr3_aa: CASSVVQRTEAFF

v_call: TRBV7-9
cdr3_aa: CATGTGNYNEQFF

v_call: TRBV4-2
cdr3_aa: CASSRGAGVYEQYF

v_call: TRBV7-2
cdr3_aa: CASSLEATGELFF

v_call: TRBV11-3
cdr3_aa: CASSFGEDTEAFF

v_call: TRBV19
cdr3_aa: CASSISGGAGNEQYF

v_call: TRBV7-9
cdr3_aa: CASSHQTENTEAFF

v_call: TRBV7-9
cdr3_aa: CASSLGWGAYF

v_call: TRBV7-9
cdr3_aa: CASSLEGIAGEQYF

v_call: TRBV18
cdr3_aa: CASSRQGRDQPQHF

v_call: TRBV19
cdr3_aa: CASSFGLQETQYF

v_call: TRBV28
cdr3_aa: CASSLSGDNPQYF

v_call: TRBV11-2
cdr3_aa: CASSPRVSLNTEAFF

v_call: TRBV11-2
cdr3_aa: CASSWRLAGINEQFF

v_call: TRBV7-2
cdr3_aa: CASSRLAGVFTGELFF

v_call: TRBV9
cdr3_aa: CASSVAWGGGETQYF

v_call: TRBV3-1/TRBV3-2
cdr3_aa: CASSHRTGQETQYF

v_call: TRBV5-1
cdr3_aa: CASSPRGENTGELFF

v_call: TRBV9
cdr3_aa: CASSLSGGNTEAFF